This T cell receptor beta chain is drawn from a study of STAT5B mutations in CD4+ large granular lymphocyte leukemia. Turning to the study itself: Anti-CD4 microbead selection came after CD8+ cell depletion in cryopreserved samples.

Some clones are missing from TCRdb's copy, which holds only in-frame ones; the method was immunoSEQ multiplex PCR. The repertoire includes a few thousand clones, approximately 77% of them detected once, and roughly three quarters sits in the top ten. To note about this clone: Its antigen is as yet unknown.

Study outcomes and limitations: TRBV06-family usage was enriched in top patient clones (8/27) versus controls (2/35).

V dropped 5 bases and J dropped 10; count of bases not matched to a gene: 8. This CDR3 has 13 amino acids. Germline lookup yields CDR1 LNHDA and CDR2 SQIVND (reference sequence). The sequenced material came from PBMCs. The V call is TRBV19, the J call TRBJ2-1, with 7 bases that match TRBD2. The sequence derives from a man between 60 and 75 years old with CD4+ T-cell large granular lymphocyte leukemia. The CDR3 loop reads CASSLGGGGEQFF. The DNA of the CDR3 is TGTGCCAGTAGTTTGGGGGGGGGAGGCGAGCAGTTCTTC.